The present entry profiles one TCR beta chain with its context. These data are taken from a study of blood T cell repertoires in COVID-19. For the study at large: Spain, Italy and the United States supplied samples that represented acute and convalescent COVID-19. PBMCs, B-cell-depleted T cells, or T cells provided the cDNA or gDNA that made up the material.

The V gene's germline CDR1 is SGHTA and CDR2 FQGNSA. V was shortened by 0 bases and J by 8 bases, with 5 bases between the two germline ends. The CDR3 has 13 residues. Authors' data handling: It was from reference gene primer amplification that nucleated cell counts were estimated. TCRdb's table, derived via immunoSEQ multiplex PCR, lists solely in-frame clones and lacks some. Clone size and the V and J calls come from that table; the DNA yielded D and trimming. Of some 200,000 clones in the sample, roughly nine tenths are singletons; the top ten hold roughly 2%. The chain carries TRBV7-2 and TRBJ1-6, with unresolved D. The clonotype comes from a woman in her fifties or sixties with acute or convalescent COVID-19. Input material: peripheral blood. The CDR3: CASSLARDSPLHF. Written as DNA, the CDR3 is TGTGCCAGCAGCTTAGCGCGAGATTCACCCCTCCACTTT.